These 5 T cell receptor beta chains were all obtained from the same sample, sequenced in a study of T-cell memory formation after mild COVID-19 (dated by TCRdb to the early 2020s). Libraries were made using 5' RACE. Instrument on record: Illumina NovaSeq 6000. Through fastp at Q25 and MiXCR, TCRdb rebuilt clones from the public reads, retaining in-frame beta chains. Every entry covers one CDR3 protein and lists the most common genes and DNA from its rows. The sample profile shows roughly 510,000 distinct CDR3 sequences; around a sixth of them were found once. The ten largest clones capture 8.1% of the sample. The sequencing input was PBMCs or a T cell subset sorted from them (not recorded which). The receptors were sampled from an adult woman who had mild COVID-19 (a few samples of this study predate the infection). The sample titles of this study are shuffled in the database, so cell type and time point are left out; the donor was told from shared clones.

This clonotype was seen more than once but under ten times. V usage is TRBV12-3 or TRBV12-4 and J usage is TRBJ1-1; weak D call: TRBD1 (5 bases). Between the trimmed V and J ends, which lost 0 bases and 7 bases, there was a span of 12 bases. The CDR3 contains 14 residues. The CDR3: CASSLASRAFEAFF. The DNA of the CDR3 is TGTGCCAGCAGTTTAGCGAGCAGGGCGTTTGAAGCTTTCTTT.

The chain combines TRBV6-5 with TRBJ2-3, with D hard to call. The CDR3 is 17 residues long. Trimming pared 0 bases from V and 2 bases from J, leaving 15 bases between. Germline CDR1 is MNHEY and CDR2 is SVGAGI. Here the CDR3 reads CASSYSSWARHTDTQYF. CDR3 in DNA: TGTGCCAGCAGTTACTCGAGTTGGGCCAGACACACAGATACGCAGTATTTT.

CDR3 DNA sequence: TGTGCCAGCAGCTTAGGTGGTCCGGCAAAACTGTTTTTT. Residues: CASSLGGPAKLFF. V gene TRBV11-3 combines with J gene TRBJ1-4; no clear D gene. From germline, CDR1 is SGHNT and CDR2 YENEEA. The CDR3 sequence is 13 residues long. V was cut by 1 base and J by 10 bases, with 10 bases left in between.

This chain uses TRBV5-5 with TRBJ1-1; the match to TRBD1 covers 7 bases. There are 17 residues in the CDR3. Trimming took 4 bases from V and 4 from J; bases not matched to a gene: 16. Germline values: CDR1 SGHKS, CDR2 YYEKEE (reference sequence). The CDR3 bases are TGTGCCAGCAGCCCGGGCAGGGGACAGACAAGGGGCACTGAAGCTTTCTTT. Translating gives CASSPGRGQTRGTEAFF.

This clonotype occurred a few times. The chain links TRBV20-1 to TRBJ2-5, with D maybe TRBD1 (6 bases). The germline CDR1 and CDR2 sequences are DFQATT and SNEGSKA (reference sequence). Deletions cut 6 bases from V and 2 bases from J, with 22 bases between. The CDR3 covers 16 residues. CDR3 sequence reads: CSAPPYRAGTQETQYF. Here the CDR3 DNA reads TGCAGTGCACCCCCTTACCGCGCCGGGACACAAGAGACCCAGTACTTC.